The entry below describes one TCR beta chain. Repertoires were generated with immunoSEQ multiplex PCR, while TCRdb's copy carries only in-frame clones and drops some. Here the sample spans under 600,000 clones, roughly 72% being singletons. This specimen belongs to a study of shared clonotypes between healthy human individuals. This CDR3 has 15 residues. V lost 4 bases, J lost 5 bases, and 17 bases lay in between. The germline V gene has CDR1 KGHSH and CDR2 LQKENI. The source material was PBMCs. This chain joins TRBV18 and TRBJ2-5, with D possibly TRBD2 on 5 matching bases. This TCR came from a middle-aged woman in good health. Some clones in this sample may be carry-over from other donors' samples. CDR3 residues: CASSLPLRVRETQYF. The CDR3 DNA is TGTGCCAGCTCACTACCCCTGCGGGTGCGGGAGACCCAGTACTTC.